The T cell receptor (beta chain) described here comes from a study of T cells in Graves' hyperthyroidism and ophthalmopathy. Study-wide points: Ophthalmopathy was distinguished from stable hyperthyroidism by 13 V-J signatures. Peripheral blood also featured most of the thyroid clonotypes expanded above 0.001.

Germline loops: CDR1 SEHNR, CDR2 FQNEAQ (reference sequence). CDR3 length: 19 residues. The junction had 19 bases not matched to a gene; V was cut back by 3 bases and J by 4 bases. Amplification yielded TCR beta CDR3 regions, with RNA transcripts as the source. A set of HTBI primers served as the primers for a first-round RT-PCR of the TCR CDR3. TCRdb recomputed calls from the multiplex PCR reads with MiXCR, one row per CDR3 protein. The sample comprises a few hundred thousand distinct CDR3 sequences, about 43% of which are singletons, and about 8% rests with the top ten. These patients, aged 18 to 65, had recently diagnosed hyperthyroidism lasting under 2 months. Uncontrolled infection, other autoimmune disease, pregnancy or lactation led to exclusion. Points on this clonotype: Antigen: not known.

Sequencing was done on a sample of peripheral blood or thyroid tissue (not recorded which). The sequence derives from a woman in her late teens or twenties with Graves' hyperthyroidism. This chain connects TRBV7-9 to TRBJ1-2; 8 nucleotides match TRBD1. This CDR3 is CASSFSRGTGQPGVYGYTF. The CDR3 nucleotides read TGTGCCAGCAGCTTCTCCCGGGGGACAGGACAGCCTGGGGTCTATGGCTACACCTTC.